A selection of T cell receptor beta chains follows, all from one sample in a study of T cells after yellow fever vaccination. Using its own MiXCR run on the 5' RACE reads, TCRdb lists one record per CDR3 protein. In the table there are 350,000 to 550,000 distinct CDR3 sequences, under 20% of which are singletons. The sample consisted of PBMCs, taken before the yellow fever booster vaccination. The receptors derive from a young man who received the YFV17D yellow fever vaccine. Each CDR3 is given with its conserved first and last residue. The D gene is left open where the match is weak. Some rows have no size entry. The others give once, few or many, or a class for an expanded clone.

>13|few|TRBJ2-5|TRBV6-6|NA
CASSYSEDVGQYF
TGTGCCAGCAGTTACTCGGAGGATGTAGGCCAGTACTTC
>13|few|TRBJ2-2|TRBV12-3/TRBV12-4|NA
CASGGPNTGELFF
TGTGCCAGCGGGGGGCCGAACACCGGGGAGCTGTTTTTT
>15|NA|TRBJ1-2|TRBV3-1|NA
CASSQANGGGGGYTF
TGTGCCAGCAGCCAAGCTAACGGCGGCGGAGGGGGCTACACCTTC
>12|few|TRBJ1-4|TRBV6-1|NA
CATDSSNEKLFF
TGTGCCACCGACAGTTCTAATGAAAAACTGTTTTTT
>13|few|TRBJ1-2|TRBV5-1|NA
CASSLDSGYGYTF
TGCGCCAGCAGCTTGGATTCAGGTTATGGCTACACCTTC
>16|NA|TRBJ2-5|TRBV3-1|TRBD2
CASSQEGRGNQETQYF
TGTGCCAGCAGCCAAGAGGGGCGGGGGAACCAAGAGACCCAGTACTTC
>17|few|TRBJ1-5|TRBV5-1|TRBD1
CASSWGTGTYSNQPQHF
TGCGCCAGCAGCTGGGGGACAGGGACCTATAGCAATCAGCCCCAGCATTTT
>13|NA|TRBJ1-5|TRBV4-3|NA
CASSQERWQPQHF
TGCGCCAGCAGCCAAGAGCGATGGCAGCCCCAGCATTTT
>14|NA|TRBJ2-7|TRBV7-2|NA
CASSTPLAAYEQYF
TGTGCCAGCAGCACTCCCCTGGCGGCTTACGAGCAGTACTTC
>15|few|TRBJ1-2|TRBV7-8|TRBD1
CASSLGDRGTYGYTF
TGTGCCAGCAGCTTAGGGGACAGGGGGACCTATGGCTACACCTTC
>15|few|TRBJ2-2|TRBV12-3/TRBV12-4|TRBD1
CASSLGQPNTGELFF
TGTGCCAGCAGTTTGGGACAGCCGAACACCGGGGAGCTGTTTTTT
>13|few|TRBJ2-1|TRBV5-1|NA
CASSTGTWNEQFF
TGCGCCAGCAGCACAGGGACGTGGAATGAGCAGTTCTTC
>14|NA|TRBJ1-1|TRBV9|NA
CASSVRAGYTEAFF
TGTGCCAGCAGCGTAAGAGCGGGTTATACTGAAGCTTTCTTT
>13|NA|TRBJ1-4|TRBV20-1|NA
CSAGTRLTGLVVF
TGCAGTGCCGGAACGCGCCTCACCGGGCTGGTAGTTTTT
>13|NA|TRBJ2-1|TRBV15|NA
CATSRDGGVEQFF
TGTGCCACCAGCAGAGATGGAGGAGTAGAGCAGTTCTTC
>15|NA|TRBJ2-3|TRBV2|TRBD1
CASSMTGARTDTQYF
TGTGCCAGCAGCATGACAGGGGCCCGCACAGATACGCAGTATTTT
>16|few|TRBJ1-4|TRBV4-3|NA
CASALGRGAGNEKLFF
TGCGCCAGCGCCCTCGGCCGGGGCGCCGGTAATGAAAAACTGTTTTTT
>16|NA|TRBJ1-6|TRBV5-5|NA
CASSLAGHPRGSPLHF
TGTGCCAGCAGCTTGGCCGGGCACCCACGGGGATCACCCCTCCACTTT
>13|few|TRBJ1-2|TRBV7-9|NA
CASSPTELYGYTF
TGTGCCAGCAGCCCCACGGAACTCTATGGCTACACCTTC
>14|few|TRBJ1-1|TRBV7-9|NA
CASSFEGKNTEAFF
TGTGCCAGCAGCTTTGAAGGAAAGAACACTGAAGCTTTCTTT
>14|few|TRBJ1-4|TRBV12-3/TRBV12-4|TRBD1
CASTRQGMDEKLFF
TGTGCCAGCACTAGACAGGGGATGGACGAAAAACTGTTTTTT
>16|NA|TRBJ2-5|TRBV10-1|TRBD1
CASSESMDRGLETQYF
TGCGCCAGCAGTGAGTCGATGGACAGGGGATTAGAGACCCAGTACTTC
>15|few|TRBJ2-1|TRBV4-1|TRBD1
CASSQVWDREDEQFF
TGCGCCAGCAGCCAAGTCTGGGACAGGGAGGATGAGCAGTTCTTC
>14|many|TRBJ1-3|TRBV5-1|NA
CASSLEAAGNTIYF
TGCGCCAGCAGCTTGGAGGCAGCTGGAAACACCATATATTTT
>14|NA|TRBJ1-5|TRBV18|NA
CASSPNQAYQPQHF
TGTGCCAGCTCACCGAACCAGGCTTATCAGCCCCAGCATTTT
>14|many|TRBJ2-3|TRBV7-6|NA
CASSPDSYTDTQYF
TGTGCCAGCAGCCCAGACTCGTACACAGATACGCAGTATTTT
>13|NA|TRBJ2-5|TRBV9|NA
CASSVESEETQYF
TGTGCCAGCAGCGTAGAATCAGAAGAGACCCAGTACTTC
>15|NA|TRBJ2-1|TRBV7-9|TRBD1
CASSGDRGSYNEQFF
TGTGCCAGCAGCGGGGACAGGGGGTCCTACAATGAGCAGTTCTTC
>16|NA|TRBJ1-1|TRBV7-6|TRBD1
CASSIRDRLMNTEAFF
TGTGCCAGCAGCATCCGGGACAGACTAATGAACACTGAAGCTTTCTTT
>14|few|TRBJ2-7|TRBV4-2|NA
CASSQELGTREQYF
TGTGCCAGCAGCCAAGAACTAGGGACTCGCGAGCAGTACTTC
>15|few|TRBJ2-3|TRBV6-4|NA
CASSDEGGAAVTQYF
TGTGCCAGCAGTGACGAGGGGGGGGCCGCAGTTACGCAGTATTTT
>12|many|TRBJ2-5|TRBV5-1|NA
CASSLTPGTQYF
TGCGCCAGCAGCTTGACTCCGGGGACCCAGTACTTC
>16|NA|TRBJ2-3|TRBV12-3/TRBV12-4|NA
CASSVVGLAWADTQYF
TGTGCCAGCAGTGTAGTTGGGCTAGCGTGGGCAGATACGCAGTATTTT
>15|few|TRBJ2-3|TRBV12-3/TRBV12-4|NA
CASSFDRTGTDTQYF
TGTGCCAGCAGTTTCGACCGGACCGGAACAGATACGCAGTATTTT
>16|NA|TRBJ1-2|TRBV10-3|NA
CAISGGLIGGTDGYTF
TGTGCCATCAGTGGAGGCCTCATTGGAGGGACGGATGGCTACACCTTC
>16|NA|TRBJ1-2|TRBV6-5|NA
CASSYSTGLSNYGYTF
TGTGCCAGCAGTTACTCGACAGGACTCTCTAACTATGGCTACACCTTC
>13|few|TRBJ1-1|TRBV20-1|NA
CSAIPPDNTEAFF
TGCAGTGCTATTCCTCCGGACAACACTGAAGCTTTCTTT
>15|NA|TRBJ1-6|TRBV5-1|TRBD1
CASSLEGQGTSPLHF
TGCGCCAGCAGCTTGGAAGGACAGGGCACTTCACCCCTCCACTTT
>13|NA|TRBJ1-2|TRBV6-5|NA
CASSYLQGRGYTF
TGTGCCAGCAGTTATTTACAGGGAAGGGGCTACACCTTC
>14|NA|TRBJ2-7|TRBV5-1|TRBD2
CASSFAGGGDEQYF
TGCGCCAGCAGCTTCGCGGGGGGAGGAGACGAGCAGTACTTC
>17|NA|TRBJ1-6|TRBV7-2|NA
CASSLDVRVGPNSPLHF
TGTGCCAGCAGCTTAGATGTGAGGGTAGGGCCTAATTCACCCCTCCACTTT
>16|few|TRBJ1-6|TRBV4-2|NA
CASSQDVGDGSLALHF
TGTGCCAGCAGCCAAGATGTGGGAGACGGCTCTTTGGCCCTCCACTTT
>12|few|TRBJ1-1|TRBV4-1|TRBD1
CASSPPGQEAFF
TGCGCCAGCAGCCCCCCGGGACAGGAAGCTTTCTTT
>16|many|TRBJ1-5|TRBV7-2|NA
CASSLGGGRSNQPQHF
TGTGCCAGCAGCTTAGGTGGGGGGCGAAGCAATCAGCCCCAGCATTTT
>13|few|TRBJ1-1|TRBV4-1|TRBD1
CASSAGTALEAFF
TGCGCCAGCAGTGCCGGGACAGCGCTTGAAGCTTTCTTT
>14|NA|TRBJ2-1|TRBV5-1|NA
CASSLGQGDDEQFF
TGCGCCAGCAGCTTAGGGCAGGGCGACGATGAGCAGTTCTTC
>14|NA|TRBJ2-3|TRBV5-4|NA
CASSSTDRTDTQYF
TGTGCCAGCAGCTCCACCGACAGGACAGATACGCAGTATTTT
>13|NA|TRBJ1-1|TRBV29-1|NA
CSVGKALDTEAFF
TGCAGCGTGGGGAAGGCACTGGACACTGAAGCTTTCTTT
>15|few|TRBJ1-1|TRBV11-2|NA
CASSAEGEVNTEAFF
TGTGCCAGCAGCGCTGAGGGGGAGGTGAACACTGAAGCTTTCTTT
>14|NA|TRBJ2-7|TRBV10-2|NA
CASSELDGMYEQYF
TGCGCCAGCAGTGAGCTGGACGGGATGTACGAGCAGTACTTC
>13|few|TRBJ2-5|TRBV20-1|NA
CSASLLGGETQYF
TGCAGTGCTAGTCTCCTGGGCGGGGAGACCCAGTACTTC
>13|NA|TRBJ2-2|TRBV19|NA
CAGGQPNTGELFF
TGTGCCGGGGGTCAACCGAACACCGGGGAGCTGTTTTTT
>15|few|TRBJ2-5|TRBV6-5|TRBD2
CASSGTSGGMETQYF
TGTGCCAGCAGTGGGACTAGCGGGGGTATGGAGACCCAGTACTTC
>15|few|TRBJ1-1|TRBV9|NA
CASSPSGRGATEAFF
TGTGCCAGCAGCCCCAGCGGTCGGGGTGCCACTGAAGCTTTCTTT
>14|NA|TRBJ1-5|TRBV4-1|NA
CASSRPGWGQPQHF
TGCGCCAGCAGCCGCCCCGGTTGGGGTCAGCCCCAGCATTTT
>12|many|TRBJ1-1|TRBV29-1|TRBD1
CSAGTGHTEAFF
TGCAGCGCCGGGACAGGACACACTGAAGCTTTCTTT
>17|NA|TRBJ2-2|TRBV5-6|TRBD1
CASSSPKGQGNTGELFF
TGTGCCAGCAGCTCGCCTAAGGGACAGGGGAACACCGGGGAGCTGTTTTTT
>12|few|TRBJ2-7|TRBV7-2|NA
CASSAWGYEQYF
TGTGCCAGCAGCGCGTGGGGTTACGAGCAGTACTTC
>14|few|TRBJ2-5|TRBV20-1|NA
CSATGPLIKETQYF
TGCAGTGCTACAGGCCCGCTAATTAAGGAGACCCAGTACTTC